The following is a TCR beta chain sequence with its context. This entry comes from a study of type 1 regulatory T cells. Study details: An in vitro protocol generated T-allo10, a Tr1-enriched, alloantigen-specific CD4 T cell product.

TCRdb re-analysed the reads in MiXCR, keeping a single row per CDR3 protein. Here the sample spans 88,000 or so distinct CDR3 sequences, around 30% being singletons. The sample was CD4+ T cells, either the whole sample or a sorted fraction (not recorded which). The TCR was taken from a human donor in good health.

The CDR3 protein is CSAINPGLAYNEQFF. CDR3 nucleotides: TGCAGTGCTATAAATCCGGGACTAGCATACAATGAGCAGTTCTTC. The chain links TRBV20-1 to TRBJ2-1, with 9 bases lining up with TRBD2. The CDR3 runs to 15 residues. With 4 bases clipped from V and 4 bases from J, the junction kept 8 bases outside the gene matches. Germline loops: CDR1 DFQATT, CDR2 SNEGSKA (reference sequence).